The following is a TCR beta chain sequence with its context. The sample's treatment: around 19 received Ad26.COV2.S at low or high dose, single or two shots; about 5 received placebo; per-sample allocation not given. Sampling took place 63 days after the first vaccine or placebo injection. These data originate in a study of Ad26.COV2.S vaccination and SARS-CoV-2 variants. Assay: immunoSEQ multiplex PCR; the TCRdb copy retains only in-frame clones and omits some. The table has about 330,000 clones, approximately 87% seen once. Germline V gene sequence: CDR1 WNHNN, CDR2 SYGVQD (reference sequence). With 8 bases clipped from V and 13 bases from J, the junction kept 26 bases outside the gene matches. The CDR3 extends over 18 amino acids.

The material sequenced was peripheral blood, taken in a trial of Ad26.COV2.S vaccine versus placebo. The rearrangement joins TRBV10-1 to TRBJ1-6; 7 bases align to TRBD1. The origin of this receptor is a person between 18 and 65 years old who received the Ad26.COV2.S COVID-19 vaccine or a placebo. CDR3 in amino acids: CASPWGVGDSSSGGPLHF. The DNA of the CDR3 is TGCGCCAGCCCTTGGGGGGTAGGGGACAGCTCTTCAGGTGGGCCCCTCCACTTT.